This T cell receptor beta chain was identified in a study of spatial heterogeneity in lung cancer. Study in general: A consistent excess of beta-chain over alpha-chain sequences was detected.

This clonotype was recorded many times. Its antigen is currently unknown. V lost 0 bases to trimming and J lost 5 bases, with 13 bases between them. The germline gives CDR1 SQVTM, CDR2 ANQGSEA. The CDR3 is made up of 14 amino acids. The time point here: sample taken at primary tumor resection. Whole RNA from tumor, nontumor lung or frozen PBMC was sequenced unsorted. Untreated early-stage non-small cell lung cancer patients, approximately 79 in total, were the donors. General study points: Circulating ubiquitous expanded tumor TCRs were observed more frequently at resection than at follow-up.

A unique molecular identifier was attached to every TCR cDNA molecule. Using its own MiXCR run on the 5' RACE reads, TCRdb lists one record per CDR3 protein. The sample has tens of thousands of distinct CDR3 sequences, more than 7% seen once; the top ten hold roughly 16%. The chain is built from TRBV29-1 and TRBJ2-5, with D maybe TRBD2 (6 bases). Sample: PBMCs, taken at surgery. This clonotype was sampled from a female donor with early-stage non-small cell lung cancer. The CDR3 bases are TGCAGCGTTGAAGATATTGCGGGGCCGGAGACCCAGTACTTC. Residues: CSVEDIAGPETQYF.